These 20 T cell receptor beta chains were sequenced from one sample in a study of spatial heterogeneity in lung cancer. The time point was: blood at routine non-recurrence follow-up after resection. TCRdb called the 5' RACE reads again in MiXCR, with one record for every CDR3 protein. The table lists about 110,000 distinct CDR3 sequences, roughly a tenth of them singletons. Sequenced material: PBMCs, taken at follow-up. The origin of the receptors is a female donor with early-stage non-small cell lung cancer.

This clonotype has just a few counts. CDR3 coding DNA: TGTGCCAGCAACCCGGGCACAGATACGCAGTATTTT. Amino acid sequence: CASNPGTDTQYF. The chain recombines TRBV12-3 or TRBV12-4 with TRBJ2-3, with D uncertain. The ends were cut back, 7 bases at V and 1 base at J, with 6 bases in the middle. This CDR3 contains 12 residues.

This clonotype came up a few times. The rearrangement joins TRBV6-2 or TRBV6-3 to TRBJ1-4, with D maybe TRBD1 (5 bases). This CDR3 comprises 13 residues. Germline V gene sequence: CDR1 MNHEY, CDR2 SVGEGT. Deletions cut 6 bases from V and 8 bases from J, with 13 bases between. Here the CDR3 reads CASSRTNGEKLFF. In nucleotides, the CDR3 is TGTGCCAGCAGCAGGACAAATGGAGAAAAACTGTTTTTT.

The gene calls are TRBV14 and TRBJ1-4; D remains ambiguous. This CDR3 comprises 13 residues. The germline V and J ends were trimmed by 3 bases and 5 bases, with 7 bases remaining between them. Germline CDR1 is SGHDN and CDR2 is FVKESK. In DNA, the CDR3 is TGTGCCAGCAGCCATCGAAGAAATGAAAAACTGTTTTTT. Translated: CASSHRRNEKLFF. Based on the CDR3 plus reference TRBV14 and TRBJ1-4, the full variable domain is EAGVTQFPSHSVIEKGQTVTLRCDPISGHDNLYWYRRVMGKEIKFLLHFVKESKQDESGMPNNRFLAERTGGTYSTLKVQPAELEDSGVYFCASSHRRNEKLFFGSGTQLSVL.

This clonotype has at least ten counts. The CDR3 loop reads CASSEPLGGSGANVLTF. The CDR3 DNA reads as TGTGCCAGCAGCGAGCCCCTTGGAGGGAGCGGGGCCAACGTCCTGACTTTC. This chain connects TRBV9 to TRBJ2-6, with D perhaps TRBD2 (6 bases). The germline CDR1 and CDR2 sequences are SGDLS and YYNGEE. The CDR3 extends over 17 amino acids. Trimming cost V 3 bases and J 4 bases, with 17 bases left between them.

There are a few counts of this clonotype. The rearrangement joins TRBV21-1 to TRBJ2-7; TRBD1, the table's D call, was not compared with the DNA. TRBV21-1 is a pseudogene segment. The CDR3 runs to 14 residues. The CDR3 coding sequence is TGTGCCAGCAGAAGACAGCCGAGCTCCTACGAGCAGTACTTC. Its protein product is CASRRQPSSYEQYF.

In this sample, this clonotype turned up many times. The rearrangement joins TRBV9 to TRBJ2-7; 14 bases match TRBD2. V lost 0 bases, J lost 4 bases, and 6 bases stayed unmatched. In germline, CDR1 is SGDLS, CDR2 YYNGEE. The CDR3 totals 17 residues. CDR3: CASSVVRLAGGPYEQYV. Here the CDR3 DNA reads TGTGCCAGCAGCGTAGTGAGACTAGCGGGAGGGCCGTACGAGCAGTACGTC.

This chain joins TRBV12-5 and TRBJ2-1; maybe TRBD2 (6 bases). V lost 5 bases and J 5 bases, leaving 16 bases between the germline ends. CDR1 is LGHNT and CDR2 is FRNRAP in the germline V gene. This CDR3 has 15 amino acids. The CDR3 bases are TGTGCTAGTGGTCCGGGACTTAACTATGACAATGAGCAGTTCTTC. Translated, it gives CASGPGLNYDNEQFF.

This clonotype was seen a few times. The gene calls are TRBV19 and TRBJ1-5; possibly TRBD1 for D (5 bases). The CDR3 runs to 16 residues. CDR1 LNHDA and CDR2 SQIVND come from the germline V gene (reference sequence). V was shortened by 2 bases and J by 0 bases, with 11 bases between the two germline ends. The CDR3 here is CASSIFQGASNQPQHF. CDR3 DNA sequence: TGTGCCAGTAGTATATTTCAGGGAGCTAGCAATCAGCCCCAGCATTTT. The full variable domain, completed using reference TRBV19 and TRBJ1-5, is DGGITQSPKYLFRKEGQNVTLSCEQNLNHDAMYWYRQDPGQGLRLIYYSQIVNDFQKGDIAEGYSVSREKKESFPLTVTSAQKNPTAFYLCASSIFQGASNQPQHFGDGTRLSIL.

The chain combines TRBV20-1 with TRBJ2-3; 12 positions agree with TRBD1. This CDR3 has 17 amino acids. The germline gives CDR1 DFQATT, CDR2 SNEGSKA (reference sequence). V trimming: 0 bases; J trimming: 6 bases; junction bases outside the gene matches: 10. CDR3 DNA: TGCAGTGCTAGAGATCGAGCCGGGACAGGGGGCTTGGATACGCAGTATTTT. This translates into CSARDRAGTGGLDTQYF.

About this clonotype: A much more abundant neighbour one base away suggests this may be a read error. This chain links TRBV29-1 with TRBJ2-4; 7 bases are shared with TRBD2. Germline V gene lookup returns CDR1 SQVTM and CDR2 ANQGSEA. The CDR3 has 14 residues. The V and J ends lost 6 bases and 7 bases, in that order; junction bases with no gene match: 12. The CDR3 spells CSVERSGSGNIQYF. CDR3 in DNA: TGCAGCGTCGAACGTAGCGGGTCAGGGAACATTCAGTACTTC.

The chain recombines TRBV11-3 with TRBJ1-1; tentative D call: TRBD1 (5 bases). CDR1 and CDR2 from the germline V gene are SGHNT and YENEEA. The CDR3 extends over 16 amino acids. Trimming removed 3 bases from V and 4 bases from J, with 18 bases in between. CDR3: CASSLPDAEGFTEAFF. The DNA for the CDR3 is TGTGCCAGCAGCTTGCCGGATGCTGAGGGGTTCACTGAAGCTTTCTTT.

This clonotype was seen more than once but under ten times. The chain carries TRBV6-6 and TRBJ1-2, with D unclear. Trimming took 6 bases from V and 0 from J, leaving 5 bases between them. Germline CDR1 MNHNY, CDR2 SVGAGI (reference sequence). The CDR3 sequence is 12 residues long. In DNA form, the CDR3 reads TGTGCCAGCAGAGCCCCTAACTATGGCTACACCTTC. Translating gives CASRAPNYGYTF.

The chain is built from TRBV28 and TRBJ1-4, with D uncertain. V was trimmed by 3 bases and J by 8 bases, leaving 4 bases between them. The CDR3 is made up of 11 amino acids. Germline V gene sequence: CDR1 MDHEN, CDR2 SYDVKM. As DNA, the CDR3 is TGTGCCAGCAGTTTTACGGAAAAACTGTTTTTT. Its protein product is CASSFTEKLFF.

This clonotype was seen more than once but under ten times. The V call is TRBV6-2 or TRBV6-3, the J call TRBJ2-1; the match to TRBD2 covers 9 bases. CDR1 and CDR2 (germline): MNHEY, SVGEGT. Unmatched junction bases numbered 13, after V lost 4 bases and J lost 9 bases. The CDR3 sequence is 16 residues long. The CDR3 reads CASSWPGTSLRGEQFF. The CDR3 nucleotides read TGTGCCAGCAGTTGGCCCGGGACTAGCCTTCGGGGTGAGCAGTTCTTC.

The gene calls are TRBV20-1 and TRBJ2-7, with 8 bases matching TRBD2. The J segment lost 1 base and the V segment lost 5 bases, leaving 10 bases of the junction unmatched. The CDR3 has 15 residues. CDR1 and CDR2 (germline): DFQATT, SNEGSKA (reference sequence). In nucleotides, the CDR3 is TGCAGTGCTCAAGCTACTAGCGGCGATTCCTACGAGCAGTACGTC. This codes for CSAQATSGDSYEQYV.

This clonotype was seen a handful of times. The chain recombines TRBV6-2 or TRBV6-3 with TRBJ2-2, with D unresolved. Deletions cut 6 bases from V and 9 bases from J, with 8 bases between. This CDR3 is built from 11 residues. Germline loops: CDR1 MNHEY, CDR2 SVGEGT. The CDR3 loop reads CASSPAWELFF. The DNA of the CDR3 is TGTGCCAGCAGCCCAGCGTGGGAGCTGTTTTTT.

The chain is built from TRBV2 and TRBJ2-2; 7 bases map to TRBD1. The CDR3 runs 15 residues. The V gene end was trimmed by 5 bases and the J gene end by 5 bases; junction bases not matched to a gene: 8. CDR1 and CDR2 (germline): SNHLY, FYNNEI. The DNA for the CDR3 is TGTGCCAGCAGTCAAATGAGGACAGGTACCGGGGAGCTGTTTTTT. Protein sequence: CASSQMRTGTGELFF.

This clonotype was detected a few times. V usage is TRBV30 and J usage is TRBJ2-1, with D unclear. The V and J ends lost 5 bases and 8 bases respectively, with 22 bases between them. The CDR3 is 15 residues long. Germline V CDR1 and CDR2: GTSNPN, SVGIG (reference sequence). The DNA of the CDR3 is TGTGCCTGGCTGCCCTCCCCACTAAGCACCGATGAGCAGTTCTTC. It is translated as CAWLPSPLSTDEQFF.

This chain connects TRBV12-3 or TRBV12-4 to TRBJ2-5; 7 bases map to TRBD2. The CDR3 contains 16 residues. Trimming removed 5 bases from V and 0 bases from J; junction bases left unmatched: 9. The chain's CDR3 is CASSPRQRGHQETQYF. CDR3 bases: TGTGCCAGCAGTCCAAGACAGCGGGGCCACCAAGAGACCCAGTACTTC.

This clonotype was observed a few times. A much larger clone sits a single nucleotide away, making a read error possible. The V and J genes are TRBV5-1 and TRBJ1-1, with D unresolved. Germline-derived CDR1 and CDR2 are SGHRS and YFSETQ. V was cut by 0 bases and J by 1 base, with 4 bases left in between. The CDR3 consists of 13 residues. The CDR3 DNA reads TGCGCCAGCAGCTTGGAGCCGAACACTGAAGCTTTCTTT. As protein: CASSLEPNTEAFF.